Below are 5 T cell receptor beta chains sequenced from a single sample in a study of T cell repertoires in cytomegalovirus infection. TCRdb processed the reads anew with MiXCR; each CDR3 protein has one entry. The sample carries more than 85,000 distinct CDR3 sequences, roughly a quarter recorded once. Sequencing was performed on CD8+ T cells from PBMCs. These receptors originate from a human donor in good health (CMV status not recorded). Some clones in this sample may be carry-over from other donors' samples.

This sequence joins TRBV5-1 and TRBJ1-1; D not certain. Germline V CDR1 and CDR2: SGHRS, YFSETQ. V gave up 4 bases and J gave up 7 bases, with 20 bases separating them. There are 15 residues in the CDR3. CDR3 coding DNA: TGCGCCAGCAGCGCCAGAGAAGTCGGAAGTGATGAAGCTTTCTTT. Its translation is CASSAREVGSDEAFF.

This clonotype was counted between two and nine times. The V gene is TRBV2, the J gene TRBJ2-3, with TRBD1 as a possible D gene (6 bases). Germline V CDR1 and CDR2: SNHLY, FYNNEI. The germline V and J ends were trimmed by 0 bases and 2 bases, with 12 bases remaining between them. The CDR3 loop spans 16 amino acids. This chain's CDR3 is CASSEAWDITTDTQYF. CDR3 DNA sequence: TGTGCCAGCAGTGAAGCTTGGGACATAACCACAGATACGCAGTATTTT.

The J gene is TRBJ2-3, the V gene TRBV28; no reliable D call. Trimming removed 1 base at V and 1 base at J, with 9 bases between. The CDR3 is 15 residues long. CDR1 and CDR2 from the germline V gene are MDHEN and SYDVKM. The CDR3 here is CASSLLGRGTDTQYF. The CDR3 DNA sequence: TGTGCCAGCAGTTTATTGGGTCGGGGCACAGATACGCAGTATTTT.

V usage is TRBV12-3 or TRBV12-4 and J usage is TRBJ2-7; no clear D gene. The CDR3 covers 11 residues. Deletions cut 5 bases from V and 2 bases from J, with 4 bases between. The CDR3: CASSGPYEQYF. The CDR3 DNA follows: TGTGCCAGCAGTGGGCCCTACGAGCAGTACTTC.

J is TRBJ2-3 and V is TRBV7-9; 7 nucleotides match TRBD2. The CDR3 contains 17 residues. The V segment lost 5 bases and the J segment 1 base; nucleotides outside the gene matches: 12. Germline CDR1 and CDR2: SEHNR and FQNEAQ (reference sequence). CDR3 loop: CASSPKWGGNGTDTQYF. CDR3 nucleotides: TGTGCCAGCAGCCCCAAATGGGGGGGAAATGGCACAGATACGCAGTATTTT.